Following are 5 T cell receptor beta chains from one sample sequenced in a study of shared clonotypes between healthy human individuals. The protocol was immunoSEQ multiplex PCR, while the TCRdb copy is restricted to in-frame clones and leaves out a portion. This table holds 2.5 million or so clones, around 94% found once. Sequenced material: naive CD4+ T cells sorted from blood. Subset reported: CD45RA+ positively selected. These receptors were taken from a man between 18 and 35 years old in good health.

This clone was recorded once. The J gene is TRBJ2-3, the V gene TRBV4-3, with 13 positions matching TRBD2. V shed 5 bases and J 2 bases; nucleotides not matched to a gene: 13. This CDR3 region has 19 residues. From germline, CDR1 is LGHNA and CDR2 YSLEER. For the CDR3, the DNA is TGCGCCAGCAGCGGCACCGAGGGGACTAGCGGGAAGCCCACAGATACGCAGTATTTT. Its translation: CASSGTEGTSGKPTDTQYF.

CDR3 protein: CASSPGLAGGGELFF. CDR3 nucleotides: TGTGCCAGCAGCCCGGGACTAGCGGGTGGCGGGGAGCTGTTTTTT. The chain couples TRBV7-2 to TRBJ2-2; 12 bases are shared with TRBD2. CDR1 is SGHTA, CDR2 FQGNSA, per germline. The V segment lost 5 bases and the J segment 7 bases; nucleotides outside the gene matches: 5. The length of the CDR3 is 15 residues.

V gene TRBV19 combines with J gene TRBJ1-4; weak D call: TRBD1 (6 bases). V was trimmed by 3 bases and J by 4 bases, leaving 9 bases between them. This CDR3 contains 14 residues. The germline V gene encodes CDR1 LNHDA and CDR2 SQIVND (reference sequence). For the CDR3, the DNA is TGTGCCAGTAGTATGACAGGCCTTAATGAAAAACTGTTTTTT. Amino acid sequence: CASSMTGLNEKLFF.

The chain employs TRBV19 and TRBJ2-3; a weak D match, TRBD2 (6 bases). The CDR3 loop spans 14 amino acids. The V gene's germline CDR1 is LNHDA and CDR2 SQIVND (reference sequence). V gave up 7 bases and J gave up 3 bases, with 14 bases separating them. The CDR3 loop reads CASTIGGGTDTQYF. CDR3 DNA sequence: TGTGCCAGTACCATCGGGGGTGGGACAGATACGCAGTATTTT.

The chain joins TRBV5-1 to TRBJ2-2; D unresolved. The CDR3 is made up of 13 amino acids. V was trimmed by 0 bases and J by 3 bases, leaving 3 bases between them. Germline V gene lookup returns CDR1 SGHRS and CDR2 YFSETQ. This CDR3 reads CASSLEDTGELFF. CDR3 nucleotides: TGCGCCAGCAGCTTGGAGGACACCGGGGAGCTGTTTTTT.